This T cell receptor (beta chain) was captured by sequencing in a study of blood T cell repertoires in COVID-19. Study-level information: The origin of the acute and convalescent COVID-19 samples was the United States, Italy and Spain. T cells, B-cell-depleted T cells, or PBMCs supplied cDNA or gDNA.

V lost 6 bases and J lost 7, with 20 bases in between. This CDR3 is built from 15 residues. Germline CDR1 and CDR2: SGHTS and YDEGEE. In the authors' methods: From reference gene primer amplification, estimates of nucleated cell counts were derived. Generated by immunoSEQ multiplex PCR, the TCRdb table keeps only in-frame clones and is missing some. The V and J calls and clone size are taken from that table; D and trimming were inferred from the DNA. The sample shows 200,000 to 250,000 clones, 80% to 85% of them seen only once. The receptor was isolated from a woman between 55 and 75 years old who had recovered from COVID-19. This chain joins TRBV5-8 and TRBJ1-5; possibly TRBD1 for D (6 bases). Material: peripheral blood. The CDR3 region has the DNA TGTGCCAGCATCCCCGTACAGGGTATCAACCAGCCCCAGCATTTT. Its translation: CASIPVQGINQPQHF.